These T cell receptor beta chains were read from a single sample in a study of blood T cell repertoires in COVID-19. Profiling relied on immunoSEQ multiplex PCR, and the TCRdb table lists in-frame clones only, not all of them. The sample holds fewer than 65,000 clones, 80% to 90% seen once. Material: peripheral blood. The receptors stem from a woman aged 80 or over with acute or convalescent COVID-19. Both conserved end residues are part of each CDR3. The D gene is left open where the match is weak. A row's size may be missing; if present it is once, few, many or a size class.

d_call	clone_size	v_call	j_call	cdr3_aa	cdr3_nt
TRBD1	.	TRBV24-1	TRBJ2-3	CATQGAASTDTQYF	TGTGCCACCCAGGGGGCTGCTAGCACAGATACGCAGTATTTT
.	.	TRBV6-6	TRBJ2-2	CATARGTGELFF	TGTGCCACAGCCAGGGGCACCGGGGAGCTGTTTTTT
.	.	TRBV7-2	TRBJ1-3	CASSLGGGSGNTIYF	TGTGCCAGCAGCTTAGGAGGGGGCTCTGGAAACACCATATATTTT
.	few	TRBV5-4	TRBJ1-4	CASSLGTRDNEKLFF	TGTGCCAGCAGCTTGGGAACTCGGGATAATGAAAAACTGTTTTTT
.	.	TRBV5-1	TRBJ2-2	CASSFSGTPNTGELFF	TGCGCCAGCAGCTTTTCCGGGACACCGAACACCGGGGAGCTGTTTTTT
.	once	TRBV5-5	TRBJ2-1	CASSLFHVEQFF	TGTGCCAGCAGCTTATTCCATGTTGAGCAGTTCTTC
.	few	TRBV5-1	TRBJ1-2	CASSLEAAEQGGYTF	TGCGCCAGCAGCTTGGAAGCAGCTGAGCAGGGCGGCTACACCTTC
.	.	TRBV5-1	TRBJ1-4	CASSSRQPADEKLFF	TGCGCCAGCAGCTCTCGACAGCCCGCGGATGAAAAACTGTTTTTT
TRBD2	.	TRBV7-2	TRBJ2-5	CASSLDGGRVRETQYF	TGTGCCAGCAGCTTAGATGGCGGGAGGGTGCGGGAGACCCAGTACTTC
.	.	TRBV10-3	TRBJ1-1	CAIRTQAGRDTEAFF	TGTGCCATCAGGACCCAGGCCGGGCGGGACACTGAAGCTTTCTTT
TRBD1	.	TRBV2	TRBJ2-3	CASSLGTGPYTQYF	TGTGCCAGCAGTTTGGGGACAGGACCATATACGCAGTATTTT
TRBD1	.	TRBV19	TRBJ1-5	CASSPTDRGEQPQHF	TGTGCCAGTAGTCCAACGGACAGGGGGGAACAGCCCCAGCATTTT
TRBD1	.	TRBV18	TRBJ2-1	CASSRARTGANNEQFF	TGTGCCAGCTCACGCGCCCGGACAGGGGCGAACAATGAGCAGTTCTTC
TRBD1	.	TRBV4-1	TRBJ1-4	CASSQDRDRAGKLFF	TGCGCCAGCAGCCAAGATCGAGACAGGGCGGGAAAACTGTTTTTT
.	.	TRBV5-1	TRBJ1-3	CASSIDTYSGNTIYF	TGCGCCAGCAGCATAGACACCTACTCTGGAAACACCATATATTTT
.	.	TRBV12-3/TRBV12-4	TRBJ1-2	CASSSPPGGYTF	TGTGCCAGCAGTTCCCCCCCGGGTGGCTACACCTTC
.	.	TRBV2	TRBJ1-2	CASSDALNYGYTF	TGTGCCAGCAGTGATGCGCTGAACTATGGCTACACCTTC
.	.	TRBV5-1	TRBJ1-1	CASSLVFRGGRNTEAFF	TGCGCCAGCAGCTTGGTCTTCAGGGGCGGACGGAACACTGAAGCTTTCTTT
TRBD1	.	TRBV6-5	TRBJ2-2	CASSRDRGDTGELFF	TGTGCCAGCAGTCGGGACAGGGGTGACACCGGGGAGCTGTTTTTT
TRBD1	.	TRBV9	TRBJ1-4	CASSVEGQGGEKLFF	TGTGCCAGCAGCGTAGAGGGACAGGGGGGTGAAAAACTGTTTTTT
TRBD1	.	TRBV27	TRBJ2-1	CASSSRTGSSRSYNEQFF	TGTGCCAGCAGTTCTAGGACAGGGTCCTCCAGATCCTACAATGAGCAGTTCTTC
.	.	TRBV5-1	TRBJ2-7	CASSFRGSEQYF	TGCGCCAGCAGCTTTCGTGGCTCCGAGCAGTACTTC
.	.	TRBV27	TRBJ2-3	CASSLSASTDTQYF	TGTGCCAGCAGTTTGAGCGCTAGCACAGATACGCAGTATTTT